The 26 T cell receptor beta chains presented below share a single source sample, sequenced in a study of cytomegalovirus exposure and HLA in healthy donors. Use of 60 Vbeta and 13 Jbeta primers characterized the PCR. Here immunoSEQ multiplex PCR was the method, and the copy in TCRdb shows in-frame clones only, minus some. The data hold 90,000 to 120,000 clones, with roughly 87% observed a single time. The sample taken for sequencing was PBMCs. Receptors were obtained from a man younger than 40 in good health and CMV-seropositive.

V gene TRBV28 combines with J gene TRBJ1-1, with D possibly matching TRBD1 (5 bases). Germline V CDR1 and CDR2: MDHEN, SYDVKM. V was shortened by 3 bases and J by 0 bases, with 11 bases between the two germline ends. The CDR3 is made up of 15 amino acids. In DNA, the CDR3 is TGTGCCAGCAGTTTGGGGGGTAATATGAACACTGAAGCTTTCTTT. Translation: CASSLGGNMNTEAFF.

The chain links TRBV15 to TRBJ2-7, with 8 positions matching TRBD1. V lost 0 bases to trimming and J lost 7 bases; unmatched junction nucleotides: 11. CDR3 size: 16 residues. Germline CDR1 and CDR2: LNHNV and YYDKDF (reference sequence). The CDR3 spells CATSRDRQGAGLEQYF. CDR3 bases: TGTGCCACCAGCAGAGATCGCCAGGGGGCGGGTCTTGAGCAGTACTTC.

The chain couples TRBV4-2 to TRBJ2-3, with TRBD1 matching 11 bases. From germline, CDR1 is LGHNA and CDR2 YNFKEQ. After removal of 3 bases from V and 5 bases from J, the junction contained 7 bases not matched to a gene. The CDR3 has 16 amino acids. This chain's CDR3 is CASSHLGTGGRDTQYF. CDR3 sequence (DNA): TGTGCCAGCAGCCACCTCGGGACAGGGGGTCGAGATACGCAGTATTTT.

This clone was found a few times. The CDR3 sequence is CASSLGGRVPRGYTF. The DNA of the CDR3 is TGTGCCAGCAGCTTGGGCGGGAGGGTGCCTCGAGGCTACACCTTC. The chain carries TRBV11-2 and TRBJ1-2; no definite D call. Trimming stripped 3 bases from V and 8 bases from J, with 19 bases between. CDR3 length: 15 residues. The germline gives CDR1 SGHAT, CDR2 FQNNGV.

The chain combines TRBV11-2 with TRBJ1-2; no clear D gene. CDR1 is SGHAT, CDR2 FQNNGV, per germline. The V and J ends lost 4 bases and 8 bases respectively, with 14 bases between them. CDR3 length: 13 amino acids. Written as DNA, the CDR3 is TGTGCCAGCAGCTCGACTTGGTCGGGGGGCTACACCTTC. This encodes CASSSTWSGGYTF.

V and J are TRBV19 and TRBJ1-2; 9 bases are a match to TRBD1. J gave up 8 bases and V 9 bases, and 7 bases lay outside the gene matches. CDR1 LNHDA and CDR2 SQIVND come from the germline V gene (reference sequence). This CDR3 has 12 residues. As DNA, the CDR3 is TGTGCCAGCACAGGGGGCGCGGGGGGCTACACCTTC. Amino acid sequence: CASTGGAGGYTF.

This clone was found a few times. The V gene is TRBV10-2, the J gene TRBJ2-7; the match to TRBD1 covers 8 bases. Germline V CDR1 and CDR2: WSHSY, SAAADI. V trimming: 3 bases; J trimming: 2 bases; junction bases outside the gene matches: 0. This CDR3 has 13 residues. The DNA for the CDR3 is TGCGCCAGCAGTGACAGGGGGCCCTACGAGCAGTACTTC. This gives the protein CASSDRGPYEQYF.

The chain recombines TRBV6-1 with TRBJ1-2; weak D call: TRBD1 (5 bases). The CDR3 is 16 residues long. V lost 2 bases and J lost 2, with 15 bases in between. Germline V gives CDR1 MNHNS, CDR2 SASEGT. The chain's CDR3 is CASSEFGGGLNYGYTF. The CDR3 DNA reads as TGTGCCAGCAGTGAATTTGGGGGGGGTTTAAACTATGGCTACACCTTC.

V gene TRBV2 combines with J gene TRBJ2-5, with 7 bases lining up with TRBD1. With V trimmed by 7 bases and J by 4 bases, 3 bases remained unmatched. The V gene's germline CDR1 is SNHLY and CDR2 FYNNEI. The CDR3 covers 12 residues. The CDR3 reads CASNTGAETQYF. The CDR3 DNA follows: TGTGCCAGCAATACAGGGGCAGAGACCCAGTACTTC.

The chain joins TRBV6-1 to TRBJ1-6; 7 bases line up with TRBD1. This CDR3 is 13 amino acids long. V lost 0 bases, J lost 10 bases, and 0 bases stayed unmatched. CDR1 and CDR2 from the germline V gene are MNHNS and SASEGT. The CDR3 region has the DNA TGTGCCAGCAGTGAAGCGACAGGGTCACCCCTCCACTTT. Translation gives CASSEATGSPLHF.

This clone was seen only a few times. The gene calls are TRBV7-3 and TRBJ1-1; D uncertain. Germline assignment: CDR1 SGHTA and CDR2 FQGTGA. This CDR3 region has 17 residues. Trimming removed 5 bases at V and 1 base at J, with 20 bases between. This CDR3 is CASSKDYLLRGNTEAFF. Here the CDR3 DNA reads TGTGCCAGCAGCAAGGACTACCTATTACGGGGGAACACTGAAGCTTTCTTT.

A single count supports this clone. This chain uses TRBV1 with TRBJ2-4; the table assigns TRBD2, which was not confirmed against the DNA. TRBV1 is marked as a pseudogene. The CDR3 consists of 19 residues. The CDR3 coding sequence is TGCACCAGCAGCCAAGATCTACCGGGACTAGCGGGGGCCCCTAACAGTCAGTACTTC. This sequence encodes CTSSQDLPGLAGAPNSQYF.

As for this clone: At one end the junction does not follow the germline gene, possibly because of a read error. J is TRBJ2-5 and V is TRBV7-7; 9 bases map to TRBD2. In germline, CDR1 is SSHAT, CDR2 FNYEAQ (reference sequence). The CDR3 has 14 amino acids. CDR3 in amino acids: CASSPTSGKETQYF. CDR3 DNA sequence: TGTGCTAGCAGCCCGACTAGCGGAAAAGAGACCCAGTACTTC.

The chain joins TRBV5-4 to TRBJ1-5; maybe TRBD1 (5 bases). The length of the CDR3 is 16 residues. Germline lookup yields CDR1 SGHNT and CDR2 YYREEE (reference sequence). With 4 bases removed from V and 5 bases from J, the gap between germline ends came to 19 bases. The CDR3 loop reads CASSTGGGRGDQPQHF. The CDR3, as DNA: TGTGCCAGCAGCACGGGCGGTGGGAGGGGAGATCAGCCCCAGCATTTT. Using reference TRBV5-4 and TRBJ1-5 for the parts outside the CDR3, the full variable domain is ETGVTQSPTHLIKTRGQQVTLRCSSQSGHNTVSWYQQALGQGPQFIFQYYREEENGRGNFPPRFSGLQFPNYSSELNVNALELDDSALYLCASSTGGGRGDQPQHFGDGTRLSIL.

CDR3 region: CSAPQGAVAFF. The CDR3 DNA reads TGCAGTGCCCCGCAGGGGGCGGTGGCTTTCTTT. The rearrangement joins TRBV20-1 to TRBJ1-1, with TRBD1 identical over 8 bases. CDR1 is DFQATT, CDR2 SNEGSKA, per germline (reference sequence). This CDR3 contains 11 residues. V shed 6 bases, J shed 11 bases, and the junction held 8 bases outside the gene matches.

This clone was found once. The V call is TRBV12-5, the J call TRBJ1-2; D remains unclear. This CDR3 comprises 11 residues. Germline CDR1 reads LGHNT; CDR2 reads FRNRAP. The CDR3 DNA follows: TGTGCCCCCCCCGAGAACTATGGCTACACCTTC. This translates into CAPPENYGYTF.

The chain uses TRBV5-6 and TRBJ2-2; 9 bases align to TRBD1. This CDR3 spans 16 amino acids. The V segment lost 4 bases and the J segment 3 bases; nucleotides outside the gene matches: 7. CDR1 SGHDT and CDR2 YYEEEE come from the germline V gene. CDR3 amino acids: CASSDRDRAYTGELFF. The CDR3 DNA is TGTGCCAGCAGCGACCGGGACAGGGCTTACACCGGGGAGCTGTTTTTT.

This clone was recorded a few times. Since a far larger clone is one base different, this is likely a read error. The sample has other DNA sequences that encode this CDR3 too. The chain carries TRBV13 and TRBJ2-3; 10 positions agree with TRBD2. From germline, CDR1 is PRHDT and CDR2 FYEKMQ (reference sequence). The CDR3 spans 15 residues. Trimming at V came to 2 bases and at J to 5 bases, leaving 4 bases not matched to a gene. The CDR3 DNA reads TGTGCCAGCAGCTTATGGACTAGCGGTGAAGATACGCAGTATTTT. Protein product: CASSLWTSGEDTQYF.

This chain links TRBV30 with TRBJ2-1; 7 nucleotides agree with TRBD1. V shed 5 bases, J shed 12 bases, and the junction held 19 bases outside the gene matches. Germline loops: CDR1 GTSNPN, CDR2 SVGIG (reference sequence). CDR3 length: 15 amino acids. The CDR3 nucleotides are TGTGCCTGGGGGGATGAGGACCAAACTCACAGGGGGCAGTTCTTC. This codes for CAWGDEDQTHRGQFF.

The chain recombines TRBV30 with TRBJ2-7; the match to TRBD1 covers 8 bases. The CDR3 runs 14 residues. Germline V lookup: CDR1 GTSNPN, CDR2 SVGIG (reference sequence). Germline trimming cut 3 bases from V and 5 bases from J; bases unmatched to any gene: 9. CDR3 amino acids: CAWSAGGMWNEQYF. The CDR3 DNA is TGTGCCTGGAGCGCAGGGGGCATGTGGAACGAGCAGTACTTC.

J is TRBJ1-1 and V is TRBV19; D is unclear. Deletions cut 3 bases from V and 5 bases from J, with 13 bases between. This CDR3 contains 14 residues. Germline V CDR1 and CDR2: LNHDA, SQIVND (reference sequence). CDR3 nucleotides: TGTGCCAGTAGTATCGGTCAGCCGGGGACTGAAGCTTTCTTT. This translates into CASSIGQPGTEAFF.

This chain links TRBV11-2 with TRBJ2-5; D is possibly TRBD2 (5 bases). TRBJ2-7 matches the DNA end more closely, so the J call is doubtful. The CDR3 is 16 residues long. The V gene's germline CDR1 is SGHAT and CDR2 FQNNGV. CDR3 DNA sequence: TGTGCCAGCAGCTTAGGAGGGCGGGTCATTCGTTACGAGCAGTACTTC. Residues: CASSLGGRVIRYEQYF.

This clone appeared a single time. This chain connects TRBV18 to TRBJ1-5; no clear D. The CDR3 is made up of 17 amino acids. Germline assignment: CDR1 KGHSH and CDR2 LQKENI. With 6 bases removed from V and 0 bases from J, the gap between germline ends came to 18 bases. DNA for the CDR3: TGTGCCAGCTCCGACCAGGAAGATTTCTATAGCAATCAGCCCCAGCATTTT. This encodes CASSDQEDFYSNQPQHF.

This chain links TRBV29-1 with TRBJ1-2; possible D gene TRBD1, 6 bases. V dropped 4 bases and J dropped 2 bases, with 17 bases sitting between them. CDR3 length: 15 residues. Germline loops: CDR1 SQVTM, CDR2 ANQGSEA. CDR3 sequence (DNA): TGCAGCGTTGGGTCAGGGGCCGTAGGCAACTATGGCTACACCTTC. This gives the protein CSVGSGAVGNYGYTF.

The chain employs TRBV7-6 and TRBJ1-2; tentative D call: TRBD1 (5 bases). CDR3 length: 14 residues. V lost 4 bases to trimming and J lost 4 bases, with 13 bases between them. Germline lookup yields CDR1 SGHVS and CDR2 FNYEAQ. This chain's CDR3 is CASSSTLGPYGYTF. In DNA form, the CDR3 reads TGTGCCAGCAGCTCCACCTTGGGGCCCTATGGCTACACCTTC.

The rearrangement joins TRBV5-1 to TRBJ1-1; 7 bases line up with TRBD1. Looked up from germline, CDR1 is SGHRS and CDR2 is YFSETQ. V lost 4 bases to trimming and J lost 2 bases; unmatched junction nucleotides: 2. The CDR3 runs to 13 residues. In DNA, the CDR3 is TGCGCCAGCAGCGTAGGGGGCAACACTGAAGCTTTCTTT. This translates into CASSVGGNTEAFF.